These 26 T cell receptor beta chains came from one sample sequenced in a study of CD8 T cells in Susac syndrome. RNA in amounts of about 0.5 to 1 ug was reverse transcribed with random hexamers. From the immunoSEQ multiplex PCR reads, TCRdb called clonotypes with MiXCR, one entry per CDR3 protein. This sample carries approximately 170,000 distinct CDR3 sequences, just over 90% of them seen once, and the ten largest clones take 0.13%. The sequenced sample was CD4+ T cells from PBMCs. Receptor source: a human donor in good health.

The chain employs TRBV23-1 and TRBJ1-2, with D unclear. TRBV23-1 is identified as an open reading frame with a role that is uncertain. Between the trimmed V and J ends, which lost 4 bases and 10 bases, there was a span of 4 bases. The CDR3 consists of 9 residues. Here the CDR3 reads CASSLPYTF. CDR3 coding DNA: TGCGCCAGCAGTCTGCCCTACACCTTC.

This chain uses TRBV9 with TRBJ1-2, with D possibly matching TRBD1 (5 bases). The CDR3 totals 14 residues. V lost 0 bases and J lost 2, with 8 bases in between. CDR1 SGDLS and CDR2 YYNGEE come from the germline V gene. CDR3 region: CASSVGSGNYGYTF. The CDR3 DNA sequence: TGTGCCAGCAGCGTAGGTTCAGGGAACTATGGCTACACCTTC.

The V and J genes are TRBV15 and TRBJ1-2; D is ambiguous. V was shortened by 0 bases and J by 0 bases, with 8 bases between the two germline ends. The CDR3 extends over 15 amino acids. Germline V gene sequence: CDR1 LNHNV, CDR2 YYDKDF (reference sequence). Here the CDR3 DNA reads TGTGCCACCAGCAGAGATAATAAGCCTAACTATGGCTACACCTTC. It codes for CATSRDNKPNYGYTF.

The CDR3, as DNA: TGTGCCAGCAGTGAGATCGGGGTCAACGAGCAGTACTTC. Its protein is CASSEIGVNEQYF. The chain joins TRBV6-1 to TRBJ2-7, with D tentatively TRBD2 (5 bases). The CDR3 consists of 13 residues. Germline loops: CDR1 MNHNS, CDR2 SASEGT. V was clipped by 3 bases and J by 5 bases, with 11 bases between them.

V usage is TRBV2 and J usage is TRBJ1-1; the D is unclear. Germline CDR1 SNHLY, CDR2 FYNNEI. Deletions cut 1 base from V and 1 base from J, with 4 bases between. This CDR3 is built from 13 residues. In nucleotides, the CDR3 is TGTGCCAGCAGTGAAGAGGGGAACACTGAAGCTTTCTTT. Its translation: CASSEEGNTEAFF. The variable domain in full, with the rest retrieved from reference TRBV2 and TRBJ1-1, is EPEVTQTPSHQVTQMGQEVILRCVPISNHLYFYWYRQILGQKVEFLVSFYNNEISEKSEIFDDQFSVERPDGSNFTLKIRSTKLEDSAMYFCASSEEGNTEAFFGQGTRLTVV.

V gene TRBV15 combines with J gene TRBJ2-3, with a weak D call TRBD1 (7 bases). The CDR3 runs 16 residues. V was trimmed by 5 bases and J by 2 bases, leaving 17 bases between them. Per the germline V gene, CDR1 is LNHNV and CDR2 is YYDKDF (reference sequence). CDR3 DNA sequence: TGTGCCACCAGCGGCGGGACAGATACTGTCACAGATACGCAGTATTTT. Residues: CATSGGTDTVTDTQYF.

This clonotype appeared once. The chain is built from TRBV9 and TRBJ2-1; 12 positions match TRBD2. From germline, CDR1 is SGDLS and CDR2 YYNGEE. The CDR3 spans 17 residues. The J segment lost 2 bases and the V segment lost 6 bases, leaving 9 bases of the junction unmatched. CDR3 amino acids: CASTSGPSGGAYNEQFF. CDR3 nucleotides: TGTGCCAGCACCTCCGGGCCTAGCGGGGGGGCCTACAATGAGCAGTTCTTC. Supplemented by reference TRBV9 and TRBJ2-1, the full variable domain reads DSGVTQTPKHLITATGQRVTLRCSPRSGDLSVYWYQQSLDQGLQFLIQYYNGEERAKGNILERFSAQQFPDLHSELNLSSLELGDSALYFCASTSGPSGGAYNEQFFGPGTRLTVL.

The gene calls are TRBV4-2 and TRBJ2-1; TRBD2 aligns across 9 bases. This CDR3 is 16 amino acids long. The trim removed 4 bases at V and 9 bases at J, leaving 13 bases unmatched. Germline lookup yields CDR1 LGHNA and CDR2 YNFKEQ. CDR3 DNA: TGTGCCAGCAGCCGGGCCGTTGAGCGGGGGGCCAGTGAGCAGTTCTTC. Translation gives CASSRAVERGASEQFF.

The CDR3 protein is CSARGTGNYEQYF. The CDR3 region has the DNA TGCAGTGCTAGGGGGACAGGGAACTACGAGCAGTACTTC. The V gene is TRBV20-1, the J gene TRBJ2-7; the match to TRBD1 covers 9 bases. From germline, CDR1 is DFQATT and CDR2 SNEGSKA (reference sequence). The CDR3 loop spans 13 amino acids. V dropped 3 bases and J dropped 3; count of bases not matched to a gene: 3.

CDR3 loop: CASSLAGLRGYTF. The CDR3 DNA follows: TGTGCCAGCAGCTTAGCTGGTCTCCGTGGCTACACCTTC. The chain recombines TRBV7-2 with TRBJ1-2; D call uncertain. Germline V gene sequence: CDR1 SGHTA, CDR2 FQGNSA. The CDR3 is 13 residues long. V was shortened by 0 bases and J by 7 bases, with 9 bases between the two germline ends.

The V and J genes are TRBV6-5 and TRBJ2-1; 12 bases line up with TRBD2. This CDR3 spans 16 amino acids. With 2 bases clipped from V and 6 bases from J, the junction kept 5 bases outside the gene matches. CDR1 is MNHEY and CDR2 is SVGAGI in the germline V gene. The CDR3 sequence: CASSYGGTSGFNEQFF. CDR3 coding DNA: TGTGCCAGCAGTTACGGAGGGACTAGCGGGTTCAATGAGCAGTTCTTC.

CDR3 DNA: TGCAGTGTACCGGACAGGCGCGGATCGCACAATGAGCAGTTCTTC. This encodes CSVPDRRGSHNEQFF. The chain is built from TRBV20-1 and TRBJ2-1, with 7 nucleotides matching TRBD1. Germline CDR1 DFQATT, CDR2 SNEGSKA (reference sequence). Trimming at V came to 7 bases and at J to 5 bases, leaving 14 bases not matched to a gene. The CDR3 totals 15 residues.

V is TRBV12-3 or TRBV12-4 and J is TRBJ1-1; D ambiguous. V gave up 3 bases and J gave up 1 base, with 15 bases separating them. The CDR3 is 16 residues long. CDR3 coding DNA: TGTGCCAGCAGTTTCCTCCGGATCCTCAAGAACACTGAAGCTTTCTTT. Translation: CASSFLRILKNTEAFF.

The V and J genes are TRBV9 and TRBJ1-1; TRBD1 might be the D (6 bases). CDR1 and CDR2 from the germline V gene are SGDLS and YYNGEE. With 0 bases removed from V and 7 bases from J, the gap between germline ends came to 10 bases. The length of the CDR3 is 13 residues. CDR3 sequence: CASSVGMDSEAFF. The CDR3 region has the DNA TGTGCCAGCAGCGTAGGAATGGACAGTGAAGCTTTCTTT. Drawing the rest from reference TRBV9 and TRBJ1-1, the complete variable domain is DSGVTQTPKHLITATGQRVTLRCSPRSGDLSVYWYQQSLDQGLQFLIQYYNGEERAKGNILERFSAQQFPDLHSELNLSSLELGDSALYFCASSVGMDSEAFFGQGTRLTVV.

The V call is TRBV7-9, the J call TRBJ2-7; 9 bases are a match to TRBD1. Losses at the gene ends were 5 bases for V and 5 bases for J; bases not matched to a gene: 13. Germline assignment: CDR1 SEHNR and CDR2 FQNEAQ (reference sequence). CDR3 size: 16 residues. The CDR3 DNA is TGTGCCAGCAGCCCCCTCTGGACAGGGGCAGGCAACGAGCAGTACTTC. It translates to CASSPLWTGAGNEQYF.

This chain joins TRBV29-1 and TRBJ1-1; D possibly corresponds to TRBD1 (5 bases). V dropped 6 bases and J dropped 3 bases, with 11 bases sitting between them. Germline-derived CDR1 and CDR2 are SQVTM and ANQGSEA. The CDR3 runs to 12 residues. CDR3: CSVLRGDTEAFF. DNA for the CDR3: TGCAGCGTCCTCCGGGGGGACACTGAAGCTTTCTTT.

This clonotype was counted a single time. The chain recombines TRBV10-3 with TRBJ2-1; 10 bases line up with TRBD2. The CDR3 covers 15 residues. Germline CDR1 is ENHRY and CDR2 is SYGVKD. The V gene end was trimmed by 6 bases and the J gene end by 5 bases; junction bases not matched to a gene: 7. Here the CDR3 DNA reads TGTGCCATCAGGGGAAGCGGGGGGGACCACAATGAGCAGTTCTTC. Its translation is CAIRGSGGDHNEQFF.

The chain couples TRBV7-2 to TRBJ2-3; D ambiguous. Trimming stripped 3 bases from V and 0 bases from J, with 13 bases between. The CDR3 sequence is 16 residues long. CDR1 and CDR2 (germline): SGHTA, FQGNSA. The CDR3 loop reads CASSLQVLTSTDTQYF. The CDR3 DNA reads TGTGCCAGCAGCTTGCAGGTCCTCACTAGCACAGATACGCAGTATTTT. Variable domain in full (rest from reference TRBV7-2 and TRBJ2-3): GAGVSQSPSNKVTEKGKDVELRCDPISGHTALYWYRQSLGQGLEFLIYFQGNSAPDKSGLPSDRFSAERTGGSVSTLTIQRTQQEDSAVYLCASSLQVLTSTDTQYFGPGTRLTVL.

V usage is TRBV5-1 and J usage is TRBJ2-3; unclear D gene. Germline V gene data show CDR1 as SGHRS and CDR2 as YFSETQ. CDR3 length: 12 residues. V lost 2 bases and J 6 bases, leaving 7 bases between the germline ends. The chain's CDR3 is CASSLASDTQYF. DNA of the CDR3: TGCGCCAGCAGCTTAGCATCCGATACGCAGTATTTT.

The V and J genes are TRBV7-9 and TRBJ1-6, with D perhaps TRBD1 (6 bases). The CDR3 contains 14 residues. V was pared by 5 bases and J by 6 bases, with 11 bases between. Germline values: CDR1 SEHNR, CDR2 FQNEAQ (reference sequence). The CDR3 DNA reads TGTGCCAGCAGCGGAGGACAGACTAATTCACCCCTCCACTTT. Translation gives CASSGGQTNSPLHF.

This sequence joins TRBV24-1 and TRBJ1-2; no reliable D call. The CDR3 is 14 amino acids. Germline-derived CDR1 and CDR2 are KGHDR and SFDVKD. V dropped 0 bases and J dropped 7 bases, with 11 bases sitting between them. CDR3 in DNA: TGTGCCACCAGTGATTTGGGCGGAGGAGGTGGCTACACCTTC. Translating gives CATSDLGGGGGYTF.

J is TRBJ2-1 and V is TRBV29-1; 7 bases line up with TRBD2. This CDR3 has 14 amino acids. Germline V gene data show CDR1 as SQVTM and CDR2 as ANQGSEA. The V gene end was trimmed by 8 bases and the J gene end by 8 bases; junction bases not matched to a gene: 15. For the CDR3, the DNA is TGCAGCTTTCTAAATACGGGGGGTCAGGATGAGCAGTTCTTC. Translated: CSFLNTGGQDEQFF.

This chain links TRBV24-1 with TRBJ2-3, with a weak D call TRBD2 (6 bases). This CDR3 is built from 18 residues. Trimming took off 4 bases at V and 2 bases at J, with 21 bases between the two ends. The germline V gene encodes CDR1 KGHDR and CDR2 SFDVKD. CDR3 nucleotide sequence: TGTGCCACCAGTGAACGCGGGGAGACTCCTACCCTCACAGATACGCAGTATTTT. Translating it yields CATSERGETPTLTDTQYF.

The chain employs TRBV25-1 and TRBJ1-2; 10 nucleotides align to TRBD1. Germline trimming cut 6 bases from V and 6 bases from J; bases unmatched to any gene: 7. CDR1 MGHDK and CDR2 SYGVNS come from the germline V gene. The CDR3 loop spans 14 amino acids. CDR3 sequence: CASRSDRGPDGYTF. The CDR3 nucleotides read TGTGCCAGCAGATCCGACAGGGGGCCGGATGGCTACACCTTC.

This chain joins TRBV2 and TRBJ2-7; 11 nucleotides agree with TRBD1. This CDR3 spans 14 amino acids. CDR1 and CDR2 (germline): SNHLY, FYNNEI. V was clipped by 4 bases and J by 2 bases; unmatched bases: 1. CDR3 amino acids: CASSADRGPYEQYF. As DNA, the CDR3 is TGTGCCAGCAGTGCGGACAGGGGGCCCTACGAGCAGTACTTC.

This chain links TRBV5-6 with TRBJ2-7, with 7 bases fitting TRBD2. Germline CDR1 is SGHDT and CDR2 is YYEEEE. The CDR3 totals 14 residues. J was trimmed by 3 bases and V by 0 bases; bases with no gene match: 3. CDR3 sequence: CASSLAGTIYEQYF. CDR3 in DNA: TGTGCCAGCAGCTTGGCCGGGACTATCTACGAGCAGTACTTC.